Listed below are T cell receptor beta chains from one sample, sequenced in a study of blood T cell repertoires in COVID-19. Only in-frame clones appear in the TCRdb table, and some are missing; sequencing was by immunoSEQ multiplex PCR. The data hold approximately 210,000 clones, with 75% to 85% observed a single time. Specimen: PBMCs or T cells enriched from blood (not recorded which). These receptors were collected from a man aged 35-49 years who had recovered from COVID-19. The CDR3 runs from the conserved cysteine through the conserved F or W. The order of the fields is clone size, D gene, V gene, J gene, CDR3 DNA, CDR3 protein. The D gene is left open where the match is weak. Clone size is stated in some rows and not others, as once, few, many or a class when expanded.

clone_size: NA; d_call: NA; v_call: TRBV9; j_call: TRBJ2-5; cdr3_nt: TGTGCCAGCAGCGTCAGGGATGAGGAGACCCAGTACTTC; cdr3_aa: CASSVRDEETQYF
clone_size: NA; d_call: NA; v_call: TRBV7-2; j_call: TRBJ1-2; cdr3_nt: TGTGCCAGCAGCGAGGGGGAGACAGTGCGGGCCTATGGCTACACCTTC; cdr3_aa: CASSEGETVRAYGYTF
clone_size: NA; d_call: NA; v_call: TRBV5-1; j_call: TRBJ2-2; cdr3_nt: TGCGCCAGCAGCTTGGGAGTTGGAGCCGGGGAGCTGTTTTTT; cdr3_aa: CASSLGVGAGELFF
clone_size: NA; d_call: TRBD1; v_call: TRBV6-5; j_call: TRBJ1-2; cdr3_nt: TGTGCCAGCAGTTACATTGTGGGACAGTATGGCTACACCTTC; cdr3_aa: CASSYIVGQYGYTF
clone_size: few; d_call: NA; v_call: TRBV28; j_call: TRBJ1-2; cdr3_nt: TGTGCCACGAAACAGGGCCTATATGGCTACACCTTC; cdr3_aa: CATKQGLYGYTF
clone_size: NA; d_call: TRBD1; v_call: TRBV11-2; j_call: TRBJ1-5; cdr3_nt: TGTGCCAGCAGCCAGACAGGGACTGGGCAGCCCCAGCATTTT; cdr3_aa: CASSQTGTGQPQHF
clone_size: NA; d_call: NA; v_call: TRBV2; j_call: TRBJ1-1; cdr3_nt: TGTGCCAGCAGTGAGGAGATCATGAACACTGAAGCTTTCTTT; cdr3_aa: CASSEEIMNTEAFF
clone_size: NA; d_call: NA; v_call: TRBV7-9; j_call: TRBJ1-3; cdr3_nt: TGTGCCAGCAGCTTATCCCAGGCCTCGGGAAACACCATATATTTT; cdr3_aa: CASSLSQASGNTIYF
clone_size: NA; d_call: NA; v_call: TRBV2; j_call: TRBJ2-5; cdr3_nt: TGTGCCAGCAGTGAGGCTAGGGAGACCCAGTACTTC; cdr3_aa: CASSEARETQYF
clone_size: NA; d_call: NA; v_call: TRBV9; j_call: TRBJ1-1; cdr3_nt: TGTGCCAGCAGCGCCCAGACAGGGAACACTGAAGCTTTCTTT; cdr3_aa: CASSAQTGNTEAFF
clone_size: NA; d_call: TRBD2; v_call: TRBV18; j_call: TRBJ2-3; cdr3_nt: TGTGCCAGCTCCCCACCCGGGGGGTATCGCACAGATACGCAGTATTTT; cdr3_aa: CASSPPGGYRTDTQYF
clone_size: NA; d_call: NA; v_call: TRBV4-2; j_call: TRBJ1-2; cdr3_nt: TGTGCCAGCAGCCAAGAAAGGAGGAGCCGGGATGGCTACACCTTC; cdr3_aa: CASSQERRSRDGYTF
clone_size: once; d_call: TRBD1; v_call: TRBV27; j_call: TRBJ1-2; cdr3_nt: TGTGCCAGCAGTCCGCGACAGGGGTTAGGTGGCTACACCTTC; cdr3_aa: CASSPRQGLGGYTF